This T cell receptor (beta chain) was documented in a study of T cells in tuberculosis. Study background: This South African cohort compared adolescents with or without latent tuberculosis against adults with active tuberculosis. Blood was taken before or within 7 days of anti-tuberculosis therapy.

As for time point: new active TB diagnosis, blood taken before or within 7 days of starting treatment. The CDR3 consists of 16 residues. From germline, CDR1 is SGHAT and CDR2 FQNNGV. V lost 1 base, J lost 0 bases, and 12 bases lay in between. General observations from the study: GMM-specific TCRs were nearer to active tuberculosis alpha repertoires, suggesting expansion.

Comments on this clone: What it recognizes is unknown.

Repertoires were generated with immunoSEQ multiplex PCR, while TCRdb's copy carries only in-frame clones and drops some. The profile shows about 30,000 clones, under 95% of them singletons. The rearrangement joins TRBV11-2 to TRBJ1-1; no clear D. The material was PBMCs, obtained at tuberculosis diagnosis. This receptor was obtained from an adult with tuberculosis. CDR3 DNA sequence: TGTGCCAGCAGCTTAGGGCCAGGTCGGTTGAACACTGAAGCTTTCTTT. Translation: CASSLGPGRLNTEAFF.